Given below is one T cell receptor beta chain in context. The antigen is not known. cDNA reverse transcribed from extracted RNA served as the sequencing template. Method: immunoSEQ multiplex PCR; TCRdb's copy keeps in-frame clones and lacks some. The sample lists tens of thousands of clones, more than 60% occurring once. The CD4+ cells of 4 or 5 biomarker-study patients went through sorting. This sorting yielded CD25+CD127- cells. Patients with alopecia areata provided lesional scalp punch biopsies as well as peripheral blood. This sample is drawn from a study of CD8+ T cells in alopecia areata. Study-wide results and limits: Higher clonality than in normal scalp was seen in lesional scalp, especially alopecia totalis/universalis. Compared with mice, patients displayed less clear TCR sharing, possibly for HLA-related reasons. Normal skin's resident alphabeta T cells are also sequenced in scalp samples.

Specimen: CD4+ Tregs sorted from blood. The TCR was taken from a human donor with alopecia areata.

This CDR3 reads CASSSGQFFYEQYF. The CDR3 DNA reads as TGTGCCAGCAGTTCTGGACAGTTCTTCTACGAGCAGTACTTC. J is TRBJ2-7 and V is TRBV28; perhaps TRBD1 as D (6 bases). The CDR3 is 14 amino acids. Germline V CDR1 and CDR2: MDHEN, SYDVKM. Trimming cost V 4 bases and J 3 bases, with 13 bases left between them.